The 16 T cell receptor beta chains below were found in one sample sequenced in a study of blood T cell repertoires in COVID-19. TCRdb's copy holds only in-frame clones and misses some; the assay was immunoSEQ multiplex PCR. The profile shows over 200,000 clones, 88% of them singletons. The sample taken for sequencing was peripheral blood. The receptor set was obtained from a woman aged 55-69 years with acute or convalescent COVID-19.

The chain couples TRBV5-1 to TRBJ1-2; TRBD1 might be the D (6 bases). Looked up from germline, CDR1 is SGHRS and CDR2 is YFSETQ. V lost 1 base, J lost 6 bases, and 7 bases lay in between. This CDR3 has 12 amino acids. The CDR3 loop reads CASSLTGNGYTF. In nucleotides, the CDR3 is TGCGCCAGCAGCTTGACAGGGAATGGCTACACCTTC.

V is TRBV3-1 (or the pseudogene TRBV3-2) and J is TRBJ1-2; no reliable D call. Germline V lookup: CDR1 LGHDT, CDR2 YNNKEL (reference sequence). CDR3 size: 12 residues. V lost 0 bases to trimming and J lost 8 bases, with 7 bases between them. The CDR3 sequence: CASSQDHGGYTF. DNA for the CDR3: TGTGCCAGCAGCCAAGATCATGGCGGCTACACCTTC.

The rearrangement links TRBV5-1 to TRBJ2-3, with no clear D. Germline CDR1 and CDR2: SGHRS and YFSETQ. With 0 bases removed from V and 4 bases from J, the gap between germline ends came to 6 bases. The length of the CDR3 is 13 residues. This chain's CDR3 is CASSLALADTQYF. The CDR3 DNA reads as TGCGCCAGCAGCTTGGCCTTAGCAGATACGCAGTATTTT. The variable domain in full, completed from reference TRBV5-1 and TRBJ2-3, reads KAGVTQTPRYLIKTRGQQVTLSCSPISGHRSVSWYQQTPGQGLQFLFEYFSETQRNKGNFPGRFSGRQFSNSRSEMNVSTLELGDSALYLCASSLALADTQYFGPGTRLTVL.

V gene TRBV14 combines with J gene TRBJ1-5; D not certain. Germline values: CDR1 SGHDN, CDR2 FVKESK. The CDR3 extends over 13 amino acids. V gave up 1 base and J gave up 6 bases, with 7 bases separating them. The CDR3 nucleotides are TGTGCCAGCAGCCAAGTATCGAGTCAGCCCCAGCATTTT. Translation: CASSQVSSQPQHF.

The genes are TRBV9 and TRBJ1-3, with a possible D match to TRBD1 (5 bases). Per germline, CDR1 SGDLS and CDR2 YYNGEE. The CDR3 has 17 amino acids. V was trimmed by 2 bases and J by 0 bases, leaving 15 bases between them. CDR3 DNA: TGTGCCAGCAGCGTGGGGGTCGGGGGATACTCTGGAAACACCATATATTTT. Residues: CASSVGVGGYSGNTIYF.

The V gene is TRBV7-9, the J gene TRBJ2-7; D might be TRBD1 (6 bases). CDR3 length equals 14 residues. Trimming shortened V by 2 bases and J by 1 base, and 9 bases separated the two germline ends. Germline values: CDR1 SEHNR, CDR2 FQNEAQ (reference sequence). This CDR3 reads CASSLSGTSYEQYF. DNA of the CDR3: TGTGCCAGCAGCTTATCCGGGACATCCTACGAGCAGTACTTC.

The chain is built from TRBV28 and TRBJ1-2; 8 bases are shared with TRBD1. V shed 5 bases, J shed 3 bases, and the junction held 5 bases outside the gene matches. This CDR3 has 14 amino acids. CDR1 and CDR2 (germline): MDHEN, SYDVKM. CDR3 DNA sequence: TGTGCCAGCAGTCCATGGACAGGGCACTATGGCTACACCTTC. Its translation is CASSPWTGHYGYTF.

V is TRBV3-1 (or the pseudogene TRBV3-2) and J is TRBJ1-1, with TRBD1 identical over 7 bases. The CDR3 covers 14 residues. J lost 3 bases, V lost 8 bases, and 9 bases had no gene match. The V gene's germline CDR1 is LGHDT and CDR2 YNNKEL (reference sequence). CDR3 DNA sequence: TGTGCCAGCTGCCCTACCGACAGGGACACTGAAGCTTTCTTT. It encodes CASCPTDRDTEAFF.

The chain employs TRBV19 and TRBJ1-3, with D hard to call. Germline V gives CDR1 LNHDA, CDR2 SQIVND (reference sequence). The CDR3 spans 16 residues. V gave up 0 bases and J gave up 6 bases, with 15 bases separating them. CDR3 loop: CASSIDLSGASNTIYF. Here the CDR3 DNA reads TGTGCCAGTAGTATAGATCTATCGGGAGCGTCAAACACCATATATTTT.

Only a few counts were recorded for this clone. The DNA for the CDR3 is TGTGCCAGCAGCTCGACAGGGGGGATGAACACTGAAGCTTTCTTT. It specifies CASSSTGGMNTEAFF. The rearrangement links TRBV2 to TRBJ1-1; 9 nucleotides align to TRBD1. Germline-derived CDR1 and CDR2 are SNHLY and FYNNEI. The V gene end was trimmed by 6 bases and the J gene end by 0 bases; junction bases not matched to a gene: 5. The CDR3 length is 15 residues.

The rearrangement joins TRBV6-2 or TRBV6-3 to TRBJ2-1, with 9 bases lining up with TRBD2. V lost 0 bases, J lost 4 bases, and 7 bases stayed unmatched. The CDR3 runs 17 residues. Germline loops: CDR1 MNHEY, CDR2 SVGEGT. The CDR3 loop is CASSYSPPSGVYNEQFF. CDR3 DNA: TGTGCCAGCAGTTACTCTCCCCCTAGCGGGGTTTACAATGAGCAGTTCTTC.

The rearrangement uses TRBV7-3 and TRBJ1-2; TRBD1 matches at 8 bases. Germline loops: CDR1 SGHTA, CDR2 FQGTGA. CDR3 length equals 15 residues. The trim removed 2 bases at V and 7 bases at J, leaving 9 bases unmatched. The DNA for the CDR3 is TGTGCCAGCAGCTTACGGGCAGGGGGCAAAGGTGGCTACACCTTC. Its translation is CASSLRAGGKGGYTF.

V usage is TRBV5-4 and J usage is TRBJ1-2; D is unclear. V dropped 5 bases and J dropped 3 bases, with 17 bases sitting between them. The length of the CDR3 is 15 residues. CDR1 is SGHNT, CDR2 YYREEE, per germline (reference sequence). CDR3 amino acids: CASRHGQGSHYGYTF. DNA of the CDR3: TGTGCCAGCAGGCATGGGCAAGGGAGCCACTATGGCTACACCTTC.

This sequence joins TRBV27 and TRBJ2-6; TRBD2 might be the D (5 bases). Looked up from germline, CDR1 is MNHEY and CDR2 is SMNVEV (reference sequence). This CDR3 region has 15 residues. V lost 6 bases and J 2 bases, leaving 11 bases between the germline ends. CDR3 region: CASRLRAAGANVLTF. CDR3 nucleotide sequence: TGTGCCAGCAGGTTGAGGGCTGCTGGGGCCAACGTCCTGACTTTC.

This sequence joins TRBV5-1 and TRBJ2-1, with 11 bases aligning to TRBD2. After removal of 2 bases from V and 5 bases from J, the junction contained 6 bases not matched to a gene. There are 16 residues in the CDR3. Germline values: CDR1 SGHRS, CDR2 YFSETQ. CDR3 coding DNA: TGCGCCAGCAGCTTAACTAGCGGGAGTTACCACAATGAGCAGTTCTTC. Translating it yields CASSLTSGSYHNEQFF.

The V call is TRBV11-2, the J call TRBJ2-6; 7 bases agree with TRBD1. CDR3 size: 16 residues. Unmatched junction bases numbered 4, after V lost 5 bases and J lost 0 bases. Germline loops: CDR1 SGHAT, CDR2 FQNNGV. DNA of the CDR3: TGTGCCAGCAGCCTAACAGGGGACTCTGGGGCCAACGTCCTGACTTTC. Its translation: CASSLTGDSGANVLTF.